This T cell receptor beta chain emerged from a study of blood T cell repertoires in COVID-19. Study-wide background: Samples of COVID-19 (acute and convalescent) were obtained from the United States, Italy and Spain. T cells, B-cell-depleted T cells, or PBMCs supplied cDNA or gDNA.

Per germline, CDR1 SGDLS and CDR2 YYNGEE. The J segment lost 5 bases and the V segment lost 5 bases, leaving 1 base of the junction unmatched. CDR3 length equals 12 residues. In the original processing: Reference gene primer amplification gave nucleated cell count estimates. Method: immunoSEQ multiplex PCR; TCRdb's copy keeps in-frame clones and lacks some. The V and J calls and the clone size are those of that table, but D and trimming were determined from the DNA. Among approximately 160,000 clones, approximately 85% were seen once, and the ten largest hold around 7.7%. The receptor's source is a man aged 35 to 55 who had recovered from COVID-19. The sequenced sample consisted of peripheral blood. The genes are TRBV9 and TRBJ2-1, with 7 nucleotides matching TRBD2. CDR3 sequence: CASRGTNNEQFF. The CDR3 DNA reads as TGTGCCAGCAGGGGGACTAACAATGAGCAGTTCTTC. The full variable domain, with the rest looked up from reference TRBV9 and TRBJ2-1, is DSGVTQTPKHLITATGQRVTLRCSPRSGDLSVYWYQQSLDQGLQFLIQYYNGEERAKGNILERFSAQQFPDLHSELNLSSLELGDSALYFCASRGTNNEQFFGPGTRLTVL.